These 16 T cell receptor beta chains share one sample of origin, sequenced in a study of cytomegalovirus exposure and HLA in healthy donors (dated by TCRdb to 2015 to 2018). Library method: the immunoSEQ multiplex PCR assay. The multiplex PCR relied on a mix of 60 forward primers for TCR Vbeta segments and 13 reverse primers for TCR Jbeta segments. Held by TCRdb, this immuneACCESS table contains in-frame sequences only and omits some clones. Under half of the omission traces to an unresolved V gene where checked; the cause of the rest is unknown. The sample table contains approximately 110,000 clones; only one count was recorded for 70% to 80% of them. The ten largest make up about 5% of the sample. Source material: PBMCs. The receptor set was obtained from a woman aged 25 to 39 in good health and CMV-seropositive.

DNA for the CDR3: TGTGCCAGCAGGAAGACAGGGCAGAACACTGAAGCTTTCTTT. This codes for CASRKTGQNTEAFF. The chain recombines TRBV2 with TRBJ1-1; 7 bases line up with TRBD1. The CDR3 is 14 residues long. Per germline, CDR1 SNHLY and CDR2 FYNNEI. With V trimmed by 6 bases and J by 1 base, 5 bases remained unmatched.

DNA of the CDR3: TGTGCCAGCAGTAGTAGACAGGGCTACGAGCAGTACTTC. It yields the protein CASSSRQGYEQYF. The chain joins TRBV27 to TRBJ2-7; the match to TRBD1 covers 7 bases. CDR3 length: 13 amino acids. Germline V gene data show CDR1 as MNHEY and CDR2 as SMNVEV (reference sequence). Trimming took 5 bases from V and 3 from J; bases not matched to a gene: 4.

This chain joins TRBV18 and TRBJ1-1, with unresolved D. The CDR3 sequence is 13 residues long. Looked up from germline, CDR1 is KGHSH and CDR2 is LQKENI. V was pared by 6 bases and J by 1 base, with 9 bases between. The CDR3 spells CASSQYQNTEAFF. DNA of the CDR3: TGTGCCAGCTCGCAGTATCAGAACACTGAAGCTTTCTTT.

The CDR3 protein is CAIRTGFEGDTQYF. The CDR3 nucleotides read TGTGCCATCAGGACAGGGTTTGAGGGTGATACGCAGTATTTT. The chain carries TRBV10-3 and TRBJ2-3; 7 bases align to TRBD1. Germline trimming cut 6 bases from V and 6 bases from J; bases unmatched to any gene: 9. CDR3 length: 14 residues. Germline V gene lookup returns CDR1 ENHRY and CDR2 SYGVKD.

J is TRBJ2-1 and V is TRBV15; no clear D. Germline assignment: CDR1 LNHNV and CDR2 YYDKDF (reference sequence). V lost 0 bases and J 2 bases, leaving 11 bases between the germline ends. CDR3 size: 16 residues. The CDR3: CATSRDEQYTYNEQFF. As DNA, the CDR3 is TGTGCCACCAGCAGAGATGAACAGTACACCTACAATGAGCAGTTCTTC.

This chain connects TRBV30 to TRBJ2-4; 9 bases map to TRBD1. V was clipped by 4 bases and J by 4 bases; unmatched bases: 5. This CDR3 comprises 14 residues. Germline CDR1 GTSNPN, CDR2 SVGIG (reference sequence). CDR3 in amino acids: CAWTTGQGKNIQYF. The CDR3, as DNA: TGTGCCTGGACGACTGGACAGGGGAAAAACATTCAGTACTTC.

This clone has just a few counts. V is TRBV11-3 and J is TRBJ2-3, with 8 bases aligning to TRBD2. The J segment lost 2 bases and the V segment lost 6 bases, leaving 1 base of the junction unmatched. CDR1 and CDR2 (germline): SGHNT, YENEEA. This CDR3 has 13 residues. In DNA, the CDR3 is TGTGCCAGCAGACTAGCGGACACAGATACGCAGTATTTT. Its protein is CASRLADTDTQYF.

CDR3 in DNA: TGTGCCAGCAGCCATAGACTAGGCGAGGGCACAGATACGCAGTATTTT. Translating gives CASSHRLGEGTDTQYF. The rearrangement links TRBV14 to TRBJ2-3; a possible D gene is TRBD2 (6 bases). Per germline, CDR1 SGHDN and CDR2 FVKESK. Trimming pared 3 bases from V and 1 base from J, leaving 14 bases between. The CDR3 sequence is 16 residues long.

The gene calls are TRBV11-2 and TRBJ2-3, with D possibly being TRBD2 (5 bases). CDR1 and CDR2 from the germline V gene are SGHAT and FQNNGV. The CDR3 consists of 17 residues. V dropped 5 bases and J dropped 3 bases, with 21 bases sitting between them. CDR3 protein: CASSPPRGSTGTDTQYF. In DNA form, the CDR3 reads TGTGCCAGCAGCCCCCCTCGTGGGAGTACCGGAACAGATACGCAGTATTTT.

This clone appeared a few times. V usage is TRBV7-3 and J usage is TRBJ2-7; TRBD2 agrees at 7 bases. Germline CDR1 SGHTA, CDR2 FQGTGA. The CDR3 has 15 amino acids. Trimming at V came to 2 bases and at J to 5 bases, leaving 9 bases not matched to a gene. This CDR3 reads CASSLFLAGHNEQYF. The DNA of the CDR3 is TGTGCCAGCAGCTTATTCTTAGCGGGCCACAACGAGCAGTACTTC. The full variable domain, in which reference TRBV7-3 and TRBJ2-7 provide the parts outside the CDR3, is GAGVSQTPSNKVTEKGKYVELRCDPISGHTALYWYRQSLGQGPEFLIYFQGTGAADDSGLPNDRFFAVRPEGSVSTLKIQRTERGDSAVYLCASSLFLAGHNEQYFGPGTRLTVT.

As concerns this clone: One end of the junction does not line up with germline, which may come from a read error. The rearrangement uses TRBV7-8 and TRBJ2-5; 7 nucleotides line up with TRBD2. Germline CDR1 SGHVS, CDR2 FQNEAQ. CDR3 length: 15 amino acids. The CDR3 reads CASSLAALSGETQYF. The CDR3 region has the DNA TGTGCCAGCAGCCTAGCGGCCCTCTCGGGGGAGACCCAGTACTTC. Filled out from reference TRBV7-8 and TRBJ2-5, the complete variable domain reads GAGVSQSPRYKVAKRGQDVALRCDPISGHVSLFWYQQALGQGPEFLTYFQNEAQLDKSGLPSDRFFAERPEGSVSTLKIQRTQQEDSAVYLCASSLAALSGETQYFGPGTRLLVL.

This clone turned up a few times. The chain links TRBV18 to TRBJ1-1; D is ambiguous. Trimming removed 3 bases from V and 0 bases from J, with 8 bases in between. Germline V gene sequence: CDR1 KGHSH, CDR2 LQKENI. The length of the CDR3 is 14 residues. Written as DNA, the CDR3 is TGTGCCAGCTCACCCCTTGTCCTGAACACTGAAGCTTTCTTT. This codes for CASSPLVLNTEAFF.

The rearrangement links TRBV28 to TRBJ2-3, with 8 positions matching TRBD1. Trimming at V came to 5 bases and at J to 12 bases, leaving 7 bases not matched to a gene. The CDR3 sequence is 12 residues long. Germline V lookup: CDR1 MDHEN, CDR2 SYDVKM. The CDR3 DNA follows: TGTGCCAGCAGTCCCTACGGGACAGGTCAGTATTTT. Translated, it gives CASSPYGTGQYF.

This rearrangement joins TRBV6-5 to TRBJ1-3, with TRBD1 matching over 9 bases. Losses at the gene ends were 6 bases for V and 5 bases for J; bases not matched to a gene: 2. CDR1 MNHEY and CDR2 SVGAGI come from the germline V gene. This CDR3 comprises 13 residues. The CDR3 loop reads CASRQGARNTIYF. The DNA of the CDR3 is TGTGCCAGCAGACAGGGGGCGAGAAACACCATATATTTT.

The chain employs TRBV5-5 and TRBJ2-7, with 12 positions matching TRBD2. Germline trimming cut 4 bases from V and 9 bases from J; bases unmatched to any gene: 8. The CDR3 has 14 amino acids. Germline V gene data show CDR1 as SGHKS and CDR2 as YYEKEE (reference sequence). The CDR3: CASSRTSGARGQYF. The CDR3 nucleotides are TGTGCCAGCAGCCGGACTAGCGGGGCGAGGGGGCAGTACTTC.

The chain carries TRBV14 and TRBJ2-5, with a tentative D call TRBD1 (5 bases). CDR1 and CDR2 (germline): SGHDN, FVKESK. The CDR3 is 16 residues long. V was trimmed by 6 bases and J by 4 bases, leaving 21 bases between them. CDR3 nucleotides: TGTGCCAGCAGTAAAGGGGCGATCAGGGTGGGAGAGACCCAGTACTTC. Translation gives CASSKGAIRVGETQYF.